This record looks at one T cell receptor (beta chain) sequence and its context. Its cognate antigen is unknown. The data were obtained in a study of OX40 agonist ivuxolimab in advanced cancers. Whole-study context: Ivuxolimab, an antibody that agonizes OX40 (CD134), was administered to the patients. Patients received ivuxolimab, an intravenous treatment, every 2 weeks at 0.01 to 10 mg/kg.

The CDR3 loop spans 15 amino acids. V was pared by 2 bases and J by 3 bases, with 11 bases between. Looked up from germline, CDR1 is SGHTA and CDR2 is FQGNSA. Study-wide results and limits: Average numbers of expanded clones were greater in CD8+ T cells than in CD4+. The study found among the lowest clonal expansion in partial responders at 0.1-3.0 mg/kg.

This table comes from immunoSEQ multiplex PCR, and its TCRdb copy is limited to in-frame clones, with some not included. In the table there are around 82,000 clones, just over 85% of which are singletons. Material: CD4+ or CD8+ T cells sorted from blood, obtained in a trial of the OX40 agonist ivuxolimab. The clonotype originates from an adult with an advanced solid tumor such as melanoma, head and neck, liver or kidney cancer. The chain links TRBV7-2 to TRBJ1-5, with D possibly TRBD1 on 5 matching bases. The chain's CDR3 is CASSLNSGTNQPQHF. The CDR3 DNA is TGTGCCAGCAGCTTAAACTCAGGGACCAATCAGCCCCAGCATTTT.